This entry lists 5 T cell receptor beta chains sequenced from one sample in a study of T cell responses to AZD1222 COVID-19 vaccine. TCRdb's table, derived via immunoSEQ multiplex PCR, lists solely in-frame clones and lacks some. The profile shows 150,000 or so clones, under 95% of them singletons. The sample in question was peripheral blood, obtained on day 0 of AZD1222 vaccination. The receptors derive from an adult in good health.

The gene calls are TRBV12-3 or TRBV12-4 and TRBJ2-3, with D possibly being TRBD2 (6 bases). This CDR3 has 12 residues. The ends were cut back, 6 bases at V and 7 bases at J, with 11 bases in the middle. Written as DNA, the CDR3 is TGTGCCAGCAGGAAGGGAGGACATACGCAGTATTTT. This encodes CASRKGGHTQYF.

V is TRBV7-2 and J is TRBJ2-3, with TRBD2 identical over 8 bases. Germline trimming cut 3 bases from V and 4 bases from J; bases unmatched to any gene: 6. This CDR3 has 15 amino acids. Germline CDR1 reads SGHTA; CDR2 reads FQGNSA. The DNA for the CDR3 is TGTGCCAGCAGCTTCGTGGGACTAGAGGCAGATACGCAGTATTTT. Amino acid sequence: CASSFVGLEADTQYF.

The chain uses TRBV5-1 and TRBJ1-2; TRBD1 agrees at 9 bases. CDR1 and CDR2 from the germline V gene are SGHRS and YFSETQ. The ends lost 4 bases at V and 6 bases at J; junction bases unmatched: 4. CDR3 length equals 13 residues. CDR3 loop: CASSRTGENGYTF. CDR3 in DNA: TGCGCCAGCAGCCGGACAGGGGAAAATGGCTACACCTTC.

V is TRBV6-4 and J is TRBJ2-5; TRBD2 is a possible D gene (5 bases). From germline, CDR1 is MRHNA and CDR2 SNTAGT. The CDR3 extends over 10 amino acids. The V gene lost 11 bases and the J gene lost 5 bases, with 9 bases spanning the gap. The DNA of the CDR3 is TGTGCCCCTCGAGGGGAGACCCAGTACTTC. Amino acids: CAPRGETQYF.

The rearrangement uses TRBV15 and TRBJ2-7; TRBD2 might be the D (6 bases). V lost 0 bases, J lost 7 bases, and 22 bases lay in between. CDR3 size: 17 residues. The V gene's germline CDR1 is LNHNV and CDR2 YYDKDF (reference sequence). CDR3 region: CATSREARAPWAGEQYF. CDR3 coding DNA: TGTGCCACCAGCAGAGAAGCCAGGGCCCCCTGGGCGGGGGAGCAGTACTTC. The full variable domain, with the rest looked up from reference TRBV15 and TRBJ2-7, is DAMVIQNPRYQVTQFGKPVTLSCSQTLNHNVMYWYQQKSSQAPKLLFHYYDKDFNNEADTPDNFQSRRPNTSFCFLDIRSPGLGDTAMYLCATSREARAPWAGEQYFGPGTRLTVT.